This is a list of T cell receptor beta chains from one sample in a study of response to subunit inactivated influenza vaccine. MiXCR, applied by TCRdb to the RT-PCR reads, yields one record per CDR3 protein. The sample holds around 580,000 distinct CDR3 sequences, around 15% seen once. The sequenced sample was PBMCs from blood, obtained approximately 12 days after vaccination. These receptors all stem from a man in his forties or fifties who received an inactivated influenza vaccine. CDR3s include the opening cysteine and the closing phenylalanine or tryptophan. The D gene is left open where the match is weak. Not all rows give a size; the values are once, few, many and, for expanded clones, a class.

clone_size	v_call	j_call	d_call	cdr3_nt	cdr3_aa
.	TRBV5-1	TRBJ1-1	.	TGCGCCAGCAGCTTGGGAGGGGCCTTCACTGAAGCTTTCTTT	CASSLGGAFTEAFF
few	TRBV15	TRBJ2-1	.	TGTGCCACCAGCAGAGAATTTGGGGGCCATGAGCAGTTCTTC	CATSREFGGHEQFF
.	TRBV12-3/TRBV12-4	TRBJ2-2	.	TGTGCCAGCAGTTTCGGGGGGCGAAGACCCGGGGAGCTGTTTTTT	CASSFGGRRPGELFF
.	TRBV5-1	TRBJ2-6	.	TGCGCCAGCAGCCCCAGGGGCTATGGGGCCAACGTCCTGACTTTC	CASSPRGYGANVLTF
few	TRBV5-1	TRBJ2-2	.	TGCGCCAGCAGCCCACAGTACACCGGGGAGCTGTTTTTT	CASSPQYTGELFF
.	TRBV27	TRBJ2-7	TRBD2	TGTGCCAGCAGACTATCTTGGGGGGGAGGCTACGAGCAGTACTTC	CASRLSWGGGYEQYF
few	TRBV28	TRBJ2-7	TRBD1	TGTGCCAGCAGGTCAGGACAGGGGCTACGGTACGAGCAGTACTTC	CASRSGQGLRYEQYF
.	TRBV5-4	TRBJ2-1	TRBD1	TGTGCCAGCAATACCGACAGGGTCGCTGAGCAGTTCTTC	CASNTDRVAEQFF
few	TRBV9	TRBJ1-1	.	TGTGCCAGCAGCGTAGCGCCTCGTACACCGAACACTGAAGCTTTCTTT	CASSVAPRTPNTEAFF
.	TRBV27	TRBJ1-3	.	TGTGCCAGCAGTTTATTAGGGTTAAAGGCTGGAAACACCATATATTTT	CASSLLGLKAGNTIYF
few	TRBV15	TRBJ2-7	.	TGTGCCACCAGCACGGAAAGGGGGTACGAGCAGTACTTC	CATSTERGYEQYF
.	TRBV5-1	TRBJ1-3	TRBD1	TGCGCCAGCAGCTTGGCGGGACAGGGGGCAATCGGTTCTGGAAACACCATATATTTT	CASSLAGQGAIGSGNTIYF
.	TRBV5-1	TRBJ2-5	.	TGCGCCAGCAGGATTGGATTCCAAGAGACCCAGTACTTC	CASRIGFQETQYF
few	TRBV15	TRBJ2-7	TRBD1	TGTGCCACCAGCAAGTCCAGGGGGCTGGGCGAGCAGTACTTC	CATSKSRGLGEQYF
.	TRBV5-1	TRBJ2-4	TRBD2	TGCGCCAGCGGACTAGCGGGATCCGACATTCAGTACTTC	CASGLAGSDIQYF
many	TRBV27	TRBJ2-3	.	TGTGCCAGCAGTCATCCCACAGATACGCAGTATTTT	CASSHPTDTQYF
.	TRBV5-6	TRBJ1-2	.	TGTGCCAGCAGCTCGTACAGGGATGGCTACACCTTC	CASSSYRDGYTF
once	TRBV6-1	TRBJ2-6	.	TGTGCCAGCAGTGAACAGGGGATGGTAACTGGGGCCAACGTCCTGACTTTC	CASSEQGMVTGANVLTF
few	TRBV25-1	TRBJ2-7	TRBD2	TGTGCCAGCAGCCCCCCGGGGGGGTTCTACGAGCAGTACTTC	CASSPPGGFYEQYF
.	TRBV18	TRBJ1-3	.	TGTGCCAGCTCCGGGGGACGGAACACTGGAAACACCATATATTTT	CASSGGRNTGNTIYF
many	TRBV20-1	TRBJ1-5	.	TGCAGTGCTAGTGGACAGCCTCCCGCCCAGCATTTT	CSASGQPPAQHF
few	TRBV10-3	TRBJ1-2	.	TGTGCCATCAGTGAGTCCGGCGGGCCGGCTAACTATGGCTACACCTTC	CAISESGGPANYGYTF
.	TRBV4-1	TRBJ2-1	TRBD1	TGCGCCAGCAGCCAAGTTGTCCAGGGGGCGGACAATGAGCAGTTCTTC	CASSQVVQGADNEQFF
few	TRBV5-1	TRBJ2-2	.	TGCGCCAGCACCCTTGGGGGGGAGCTGTTTTTT	CASTLGGELFF
.	TRBV7-6	TRBJ1-3	TRBD1	TGTGCCAGCAGCTTAGCCTTCTCGACAGGGTCGGGACTTAGCTCTGGAAACACCATATATTTT	CASSLAFSTGSGLSSGNTIYF
few	TRBV5-6	TRBJ2-1	.	TGTGCCAGCAGCTTGGACGTCGAAGGTGAGCAGTTCTTC	CASSLDVEGEQFF
few	TRBV29-1	TRBJ2-7	.	TGCAGCACGCGGACAGTAAACTCCTACGAGCAGTACTTC	CSTRTVNSYEQYF
few	TRBV7-3	TRBJ2-1	TRBD2	TGTGCCAGCAGACCCGGCGAGCGGGGCCTGAACAATGAGCAGTTCTTC	CASRPGERGLNNEQFF
few	TRBV20-1	TRBJ2-1	TRBD2	TGCAGTGCTACCAACCGGGCGGGGGTATCGGTCAACAATGAGCAGTTC	CSATNRAGVSVNNEQF
.	TRBV6-2/TRBV6-3	TRBJ2-3	.	TGTGCCAGCAGTTACTGGGCTACTAGCACAGATACGCAGTATTTT	CASSYWATSTDTQYF
few	TRBV28	TRBJ1-5	.	TGTGCCAGCAGCCCTCTCAGCCAGCCCCAGCATTTT	CASSPLSQPQHF
few	TRBV20-1	TRBJ2-7	TRBD1	TGCAGTGCTAGAGGAGGGGACAGGGGTCCTCGCGAGCAGTACTTC	CSARGGDRGPREQYF
.	TRBV29-1	TRBJ2-5	.	TGCAGCGTCCGGGACTCCTACGGAGAGACCCAGTACTTC	CSVRDSYGETQYF
.	TRBV4-2	TRBJ2-1	TRBD2	TGTGCCAGCAGCCAAGATATAGCGGGGCCGCCTTACAATGAGCAGTTCTTC	CASSQDIAGPPYNEQFF
few	TRBV5-5	TRBJ2-7	TRBD1	TGTGCCAGCAGCCTCATGACAGGGATTTCCTACGAGCAGTACTTC	CASSLMTGISYEQYF
.	TRBV3-1	TRBJ2-1	.	TGTGCCAGCAGCCAACGGGACTCCGCCAATGAGCAGTTCTTC	CASSQRDSANEQFF
.	TRBV2	TRBJ2-2	.	TGTGCCAGCAGTGAATGGGGTAACACCGGGGAGCTGTTTTTT	CASSEWGNTGELFF
few	TRBV15	TRBJ2-1	.	TGTGCCACCAGCAGAGGTGGGCAAGTGCTCCGTAGCTCCTACAATGAGCAGTTCTTC	CATSRGGQVLRSSYNEQFF
.	TRBV4-1	TRBJ1-2	.	TGCGCCAGCAGCCAGAGGGGTTCGGAGCGCAGGGCTAACTATGGCTACACCTTC	CASSQRGSERRANYGYTF
few	TRBV20-1	TRBJ2-7	.	TGCAGTGCTAGAAGCCTTCCCCGCGAGCAGTACTTC	CSARSLPREQYF
.	TRBV20-1	TRBJ2-3	.	TGCAGTGCTAGAGACACCTATAGGGCAGATACGCAGTATTTT	CSARDTYRADTQYF
.	TRBV5-1	TRBJ2-3	TRBD1	TGCGCCAGCAGCCCCGAGGACAGGTCAGATACGCAGTATTTT	CASSPEDRSDTQYF
.	TRBV11-2	TRBJ1-6	.	TGTGCCAGCAGCCGGGCGGAGAGCTCCTATAATTCACCCCTCCACTTT	CASSRAESSYNSPLHF
.	TRBV3-1	TRBJ2-5	.	TGTGCCAGCAGCCAGGGACAAATCCAAGAGACCCAGTACTTC	CASSQGQIQETQYF
few	TRBV10-2	TRBJ2-4	TRBD1	TGCGCCAGCAGCCGAGGACAGGTCCTTAACATTCAGTACTTC	CASSRGQVLNIQYF
.	TRBV20-1	TRBJ1-5	.	TGCAGTGCTAGAGATACAGGGAAACAGCCCCAGCATTTT	CSARDTGKQPQHF
.	TRBV10-3	TRBJ1-1	.	TGTGCCATCAGTGAGTCGAACTGGCCGAGGGACACTGAAGCTTTCTTT	CAISESNWPRDTEAFF
few	TRBV5-8	TRBJ2-3	.	TGTGCCAGCAGCTTCAGGGGTCGAGATACGCAGTATTTT	CASSFRGRDTQYF
.	TRBV4-3	TRBJ2-7	TRBD2	TGCGCCAGCAGCCGATCCCTAGCGGGAGGCTACGAGCAGTACTTC	CASSRSLAGGYEQYF
few	TRBV3-1	TRBJ2-3	TRBD2	TGTGCCAGCAGCCCCACTAGCGGGAGATCTGATACGCAGTATTTT	CASSPTSGRSDTQYF
.	TRBV7-2	TRBJ2-7	.	TGTGCCAGCAGCCGAGGAAGGCAGTCGGGCTCCTACGAGCAGTACTTC	CASSRGRQSGSYEQYF
.	TRBV7-9	TRBJ2-1	TRBD2	TGTGCCAGCAGCTTAGCGGGAGGGCCCGAATCCTACAATGAGCAGTTCTTC	CASSLAGGPESYNEQFF
.	TRBV6-2/TRBV6-3	TRBJ2-7	TRBD1	TGTGCCAGCAGTACACCCGGGACAGGCTGGGAATTCTACGAGCAGTACTTC	CASSTPGTGWEFYEQYF
many	TRBV5-1	TRBJ2-7	.	TGCGCCAGCAGCCTGGGGAACATAGGGGCGCAACCCTACGAGCAGTACTTC	CASSLGNIGAQPYEQYF
.	TRBV5-1	TRBJ2-5	.	TGCGCCAGCAGCTTGGGTGGGGAGCGAGAGACCCAGTACTTC	CASSLGGERETQYF